Listed below are T cell receptor beta chains from one sample, sequenced in a study of cytomegalovirus exposure and HLA in healthy donors. The repertoire was sequenced with immunoSEQ multiplex PCR; TCRdb's copy has only in-frame clones and lacks some. The repertoire table contains 100,000 to 150,000 clones. The sequencing input was PBMCs. The source of these receptors is a woman aged 40 to 50 in good health and CMV-seropositive. CDR3s leave out the opening cysteine and the closing phenylalanine or tryptophan. Part of the rows lack a size; the others show once, few, many or a class for expanded clones.

length	size	V	J	CDR3
14	.	TRBV7-8	TRBJ2-7	ASSLPQTGYHYEQY
15	.	TRBV9	TRBJ2-3	ASSVVGLAGDTDTQY
12	.	TRBV30	TRBJ2-5	AWRPRGEKETQY
10	.	TRBV11-2	TRBJ2-7	ASSRGVGEQY
9	.	TRBV9	TRBJ2-1	ASSVGGEQF
12	.	TRBV6-1	TRBJ2-7	ASSFRDYLYEQY
14	.	TRBV7-9	TRBJ2-1	ASSLPWLAGSNEQF
15	.	TRBV7-3	TRBJ1-2	ASSLNGGGEANYGYT
14	medium-sized	TRBV4-3	TRBJ1-2	ASSQAWTGFNYGYT
13	.	TRBV15	TRBJ2-3	ATSRDLGSTDTQY
12	.	TRBV28	TRBJ2-2	ATGTVLSTGELF
17	.	TRBV6-1	TRBJ2-2	ASSGRPGTSGLNTGELF
11	.	TRBV15	TRBJ1-1	ATSRVRGTEAF
11	.	TRBV6-1	TRBJ2-1	ASSEGGESHQF
14	.	TRBV4-1	TRBJ1-6	ASSQGQGTLHSPLH
14	.	TRBV7-2	TRBJ1-5	ASSRLGGVNNQPQH
12	.	TRBV30	TRBJ1-2	AWTSLSDSYGYT
15	.	TRBV5-4	TRBJ2-2	ASSLKIAGPGTGELF
11	.	TRBV6-5	TRBJ2-1	ASRLAGYNVQF
13	.	TRBV6-1	TRBJ2-7	ASSEAGTGGHEQY
13	.	TRBV29-1	TRBJ2-5	SVSDRRQFQETQY
14	.	TRBV5-4	TRBJ2-1	ASSLRTSGAYNEQF
12	.	TRBV7-9	TRBJ2-7	ASSLDRESYEQY
10	.	TRBV29-1	TRBJ1-1	SVPGQNTEAF
12	.	TRBV2	TRBJ2-1	ASNSLETPSEQF
11	.	TRBV19	TRBJ1-4	ASRTGTNEKLF
12	.	TRBV7-9	TRBJ2-7	ASSSSTGAYEQY
15	.	TRBV7-6	TRBJ2-1	ASSLGLAGEIYNEQF
13	.	TRBV25-1	TRBJ2-7	ASSVMGQGTNEQY
13	.	TRBV5-6	TRBJ2-7	ASSLWGQGRREQY
9	.	TRBV2	TRBJ1-2	ASREEYGYT
13	.	TRBV9	TRBJ2-5	ASSVGGVAGETQY
9	.	TRBV7-9	TRBJ2-5	ASSFGGTQY
14	.	TRBV18	TRBJ1-4	ASSPLSGTGNEKLF
10	.	TRBV11-2	TRBJ1-2	ASSLGGQGYT
11	.	TRBV5-1	TRBJ1-1	ASSPDWNTEAF
15	.	TRBV5-1	TRBJ2-3	ASSGTEPGLAGDTQY
13	.	TRBV7-3	TRBJ2-1	ASSPSFGSGNEQF
11	.	TRBV27	TRBJ1-1	ASSLSQGVDAF
15	.	TRBV5-1	TRBJ2-3	ASSSLAGGLSADTQY
13	.	TRBV6-6	TRBJ2-7	ASSYSGQGANEQY
16	.	TRBV11-1	TRBJ2-5	ASSLSVVVAGGQETQY
14	.	TRBV4-2	TRBJ1-1	ASSQSGGRGNTEAF
14	.	TRBV5-5	TRBJ2-5	ASSLDLGTGEETQY
13	.	TRBV2	TRBJ2-7	ASSEGGREWYEQY
12	.	TRBV4-1	TRBJ2-5	ASSHPSGQETQY
11	.	TRBV11-2	TRBJ2-5	ASSLGSQETQY
11	.	TRBV5-1	TRBJ2-7	ASSGSGFYEQY
11	.	TRBV5-1	TRBJ2-1	ASSLAGNNEQF
12	.	TRBV19	TRBJ2-2	ASRLQGSGGELF
14	.	TRBV2	TRBJ1-3	ASSAQIPRGGNTIY
15	.	TRBV5-1	TRBJ2-5	ASSLAGGGPPQETQY
13	.	TRBV7-3	TRBJ2-3	ASSLLAGEPDTQY
15	.	TRBV2	TRBJ2-1	ASSDPRAGESHNEQF
10	.	TRBV5-4	TRBJ2-1	ASSPSLHEQF
12	.	TRBV14	TRBJ2-7	ASSQVQGFDEQY
14	.	TRBV5-1	TRBJ2-1	ASSLVGGVGYNEQF